This TCR beta chain was observed in a study of vaccination effects on CD4 cells after COVID-19. Points from the study as a whole: Recruitment yielded few convalescent patients, and the study had no early post-infection timepoints.

Trimming removed 4 bases from V and 7 bases from J; junction bases left unmatched: 9. In germline, CDR1 is SGDLS, CDR2 YYNGEE. This CDR3 has 16 amino acids. This table comes from immunoSEQ multiplex PCR, and its TCRdb copy is limited to in-frame clones, with some not included. The profile shows some 69,000 clones, roughly 73% of them singletons. In regard to this clone: The target antigen is unknown.

When ten to eleven days of culture had elapsed, CD4+ T cells were isolated. All participants had two doses of either the BNT162b2 or mRNA-1273 vaccine. V and J are TRBV9 and TRBJ2-2, with 11 nucleotides matching TRBD2. This clonotype was sampled from a human donor who received a COVID-19 vaccine. The source was CD4+ T cells from PBMCs cultured without peptide, collected after COVID-19 vaccination. The CDR3 region has the DNA TGTGCCAGCAGCCCCTCTAGCGGGGGGAACTACGGGGAGCTGTTTTTT. Protein product: CASSPSSGGNYGELFF.